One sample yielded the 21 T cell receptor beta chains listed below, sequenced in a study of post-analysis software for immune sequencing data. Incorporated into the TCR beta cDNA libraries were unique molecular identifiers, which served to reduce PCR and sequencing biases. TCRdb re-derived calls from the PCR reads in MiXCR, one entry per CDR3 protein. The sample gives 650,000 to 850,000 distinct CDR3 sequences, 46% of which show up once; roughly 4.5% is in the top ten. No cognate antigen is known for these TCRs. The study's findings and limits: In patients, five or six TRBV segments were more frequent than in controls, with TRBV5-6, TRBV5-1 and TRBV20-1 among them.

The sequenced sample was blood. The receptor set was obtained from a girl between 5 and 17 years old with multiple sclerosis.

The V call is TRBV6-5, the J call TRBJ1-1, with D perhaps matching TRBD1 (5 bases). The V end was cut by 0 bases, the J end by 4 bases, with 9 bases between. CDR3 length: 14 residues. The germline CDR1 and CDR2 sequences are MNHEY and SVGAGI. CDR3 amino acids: CASSYSRAATEAFF. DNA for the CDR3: TGTGCCAGCAGTTACTCCAGGGCGGCCACTGAAGCTTTCTTT.

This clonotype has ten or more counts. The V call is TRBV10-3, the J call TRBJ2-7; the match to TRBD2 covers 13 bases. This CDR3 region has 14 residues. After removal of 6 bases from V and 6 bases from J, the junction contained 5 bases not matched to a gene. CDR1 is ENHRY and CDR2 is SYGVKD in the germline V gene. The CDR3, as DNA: TGTGCCATCAGAGGGACTAGCGGGACGAGCGAGCAGTACTTC. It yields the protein CAIRGTSGTSEQYF.

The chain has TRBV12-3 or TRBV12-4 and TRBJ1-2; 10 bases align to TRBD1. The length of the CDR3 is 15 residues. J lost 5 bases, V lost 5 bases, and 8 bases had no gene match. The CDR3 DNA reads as TGTGCCAGCAGTCTGACAGGGGGCGTAGGATATGGCTACACCTTC. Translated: CASSLTGGVGYGYTF.

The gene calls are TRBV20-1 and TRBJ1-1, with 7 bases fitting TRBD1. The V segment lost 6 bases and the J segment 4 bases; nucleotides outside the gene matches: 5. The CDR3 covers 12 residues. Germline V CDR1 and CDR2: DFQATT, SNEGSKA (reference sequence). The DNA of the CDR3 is TGCAGTGCAACGACAGGGTTCACTGAAGCTTTCTTT. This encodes CSATTGFTEAFF.

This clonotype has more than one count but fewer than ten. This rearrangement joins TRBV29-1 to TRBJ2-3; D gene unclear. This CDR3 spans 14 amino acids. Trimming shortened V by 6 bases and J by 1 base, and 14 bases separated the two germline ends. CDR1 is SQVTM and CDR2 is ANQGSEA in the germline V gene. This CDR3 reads CSVFTLDGTDTQYF. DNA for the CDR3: TGCAGCGTGTTTACCCTGGACGGCACAGATACGCAGTATTTT.

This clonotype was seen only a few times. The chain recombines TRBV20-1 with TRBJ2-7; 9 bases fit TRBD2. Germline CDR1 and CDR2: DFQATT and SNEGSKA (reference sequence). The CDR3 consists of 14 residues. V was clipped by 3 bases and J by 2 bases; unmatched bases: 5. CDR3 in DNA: TGCAGTGCTAGGAGACTAGCGGAGCCCTACGAGCAGTACTTC. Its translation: CSARRLAEPYEQYF.

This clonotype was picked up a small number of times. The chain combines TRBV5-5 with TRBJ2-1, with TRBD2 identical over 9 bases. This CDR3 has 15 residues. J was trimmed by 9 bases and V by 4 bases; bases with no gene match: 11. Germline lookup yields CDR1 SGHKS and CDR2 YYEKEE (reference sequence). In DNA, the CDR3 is TGTGCCAGCAGCCCCAGACTAGCGGAGAGCCCTGAGCAGTTCTTC. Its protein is CASSPRLAESPEQFF. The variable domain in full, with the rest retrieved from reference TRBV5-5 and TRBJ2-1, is DAGVTQSPTHLIKTRGQQVTLRCSPISGHKSVSWYQQVLGQGPQFIFQYYEKEERGRGNFPDRFSARQFPNYSSELNVNALLLGDSALYLCASSPRLAESPEQFFGPGTRLTVL.

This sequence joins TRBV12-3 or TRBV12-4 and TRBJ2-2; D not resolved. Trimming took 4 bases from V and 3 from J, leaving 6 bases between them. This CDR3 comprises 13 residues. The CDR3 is CASSSHYTGELFF. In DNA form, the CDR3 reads TGTGCCAGCAGTTCCCACTACACCGGGGAGCTGTTTTTT.

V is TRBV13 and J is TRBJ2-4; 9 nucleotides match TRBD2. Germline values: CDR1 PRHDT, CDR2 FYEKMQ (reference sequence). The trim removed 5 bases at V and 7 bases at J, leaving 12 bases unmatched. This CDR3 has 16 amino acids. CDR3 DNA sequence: TGTGCCAGCAGCAATAGCGGGAGTCGTTACTCGAACATTCAGTACTTC. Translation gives CASSNSGSRYSNIQYF.

CDR3 coding DNA: TGTGCCACCAGCAGATCCCGGAGGGGAGCGTACAATGAGCAGTTCTTC. It specifies CATSRSRRGAYNEQFF. V usage is TRBV15 and J usage is TRBJ2-1; maybe TRBD2 (6 bases). CDR3 length: 16 residues. Germline CDR1 reads LNHNV; CDR2 reads YYDKDF (reference sequence). The germline V and J ends were trimmed by 2 bases and 4 bases, with 15 bases remaining between them.

CDR3 amino acids: CASSQVSGVNSPLHF. DNA of the CDR3: TGTGCCAGCAGCCAAGTCTCGGGTGTTAATTCACCCCTCCACTTT. V gene TRBV14 combines with J gene TRBJ1-6; D is unresolved. Germline lookup yields CDR1 SGHDN and CDR2 FVKESK. The ends were cut back, 1 base at V and 6 bases at J, with 10 bases in the middle. The CDR3 is 15 amino acids.

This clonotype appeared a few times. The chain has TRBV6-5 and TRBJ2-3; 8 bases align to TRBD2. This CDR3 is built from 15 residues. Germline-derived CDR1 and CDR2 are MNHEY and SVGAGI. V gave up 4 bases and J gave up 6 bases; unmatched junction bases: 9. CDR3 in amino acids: CASSFTSGTGDTQYF. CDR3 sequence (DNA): TGTGCCAGCAGTTTTACTAGCGGCACAGGGGATACGCAGTATTTT.

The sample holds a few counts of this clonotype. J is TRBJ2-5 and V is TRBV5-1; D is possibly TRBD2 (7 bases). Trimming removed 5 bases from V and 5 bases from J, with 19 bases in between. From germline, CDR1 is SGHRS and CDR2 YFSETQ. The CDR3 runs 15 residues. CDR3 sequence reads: CASSPFSGGSETQYF. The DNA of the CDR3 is TGCGCCAGCAGTCCATTTTCGGGGGGCAGCGAGACCCAGTACTTC.

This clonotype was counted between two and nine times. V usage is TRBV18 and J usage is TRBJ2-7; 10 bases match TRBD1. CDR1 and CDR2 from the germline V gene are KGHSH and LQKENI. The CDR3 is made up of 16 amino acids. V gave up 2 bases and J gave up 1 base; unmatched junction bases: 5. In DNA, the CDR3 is TGTGCCAGCTCACCAAAAGACAGGGGGCCTTCCTACGAGCAGTACTTC. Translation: CASSPKDRGPSYEQYF. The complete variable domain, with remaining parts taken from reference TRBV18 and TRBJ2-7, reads NAGVMQNPRHLVRRRGQEARLRCSPMKGHSHVYWYRQLPEEGLKFMVYLQKENIIDESGMPKERFSAEFPKEGPSILRIQQVVRGDSAAYFCASSPKDRGPSYEQYFGPGTRLTVT.

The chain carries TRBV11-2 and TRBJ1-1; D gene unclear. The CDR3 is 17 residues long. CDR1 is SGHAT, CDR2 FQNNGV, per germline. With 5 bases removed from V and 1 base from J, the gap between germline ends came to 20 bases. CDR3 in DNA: TGTGCCAGCAGCCCGGCGCTCGGAGGCGGGAGGAACACTGAAGCTTTCTTT. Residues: CASSPALGGGRNTEAFF.

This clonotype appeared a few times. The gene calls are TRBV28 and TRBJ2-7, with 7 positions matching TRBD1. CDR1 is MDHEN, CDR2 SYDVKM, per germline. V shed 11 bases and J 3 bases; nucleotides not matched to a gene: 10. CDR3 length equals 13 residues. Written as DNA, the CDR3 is TGTGCCTCTAAGGGACAGCTCCTCTACGAGCAGTACTTC. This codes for CASKGQLLYEQYF.

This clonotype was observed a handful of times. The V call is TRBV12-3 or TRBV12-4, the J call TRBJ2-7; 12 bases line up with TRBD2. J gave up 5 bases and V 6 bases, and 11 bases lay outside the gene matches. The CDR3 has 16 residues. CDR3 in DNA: TGTGCCAGCAGACGGCGGACTAGCGGGGAGTCCCACGAGCAGTACTTC. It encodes CASRRRTSGESHEQYF.

The CDR3 reads CARRPEAFF. The DNA for the CDR3 is TGTGCCAGGCGCCCTGAAGCTTTCTTT. The chain recombines TRBV7-3 with TRBJ1-1; no firm D call. The V gene lost 9 bases and the J gene lost 6 bases, with 5 bases spanning the gap. Per germline, CDR1 SGHTA and CDR2 FQGTGA. The CDR3 length is 9 residues.

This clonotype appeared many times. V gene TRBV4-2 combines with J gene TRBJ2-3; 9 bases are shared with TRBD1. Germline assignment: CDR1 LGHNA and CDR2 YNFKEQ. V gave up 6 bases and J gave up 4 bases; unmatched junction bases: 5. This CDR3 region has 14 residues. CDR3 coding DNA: TGTGCCAGCAGTCAGGACAGGGGCTCAGATACGCAGTATTTT. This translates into CASSQDRGSDTQYF.

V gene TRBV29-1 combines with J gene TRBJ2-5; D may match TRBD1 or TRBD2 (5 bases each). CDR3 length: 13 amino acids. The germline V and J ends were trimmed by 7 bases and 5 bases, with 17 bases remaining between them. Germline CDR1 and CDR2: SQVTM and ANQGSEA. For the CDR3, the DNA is TGCAGCGCCCAGAGGGGCGCTGGGGAGACCCAGTACTTC. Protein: CSAQRGAGETQYF.

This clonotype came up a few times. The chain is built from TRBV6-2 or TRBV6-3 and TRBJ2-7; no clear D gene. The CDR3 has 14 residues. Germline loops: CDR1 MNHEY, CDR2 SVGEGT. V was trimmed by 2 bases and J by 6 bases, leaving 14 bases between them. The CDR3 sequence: CASSYAGLPGEQYF. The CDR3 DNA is TGTGCCAGCAGTTACGCCGGGCTCCCTGGCGAGCAGTACTTC.